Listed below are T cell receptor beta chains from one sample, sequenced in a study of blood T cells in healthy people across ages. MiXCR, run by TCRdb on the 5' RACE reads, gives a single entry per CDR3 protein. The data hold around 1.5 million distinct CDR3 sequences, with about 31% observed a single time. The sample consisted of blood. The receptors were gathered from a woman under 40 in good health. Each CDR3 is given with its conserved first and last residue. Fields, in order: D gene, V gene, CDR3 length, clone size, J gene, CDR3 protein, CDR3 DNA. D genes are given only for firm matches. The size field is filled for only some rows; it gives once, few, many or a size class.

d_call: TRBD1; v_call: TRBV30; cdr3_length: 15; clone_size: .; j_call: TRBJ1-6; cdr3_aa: CAWSPGQHSNSPLHF; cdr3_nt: TGTGCCTGGAGCCCGGGACAGCATTCTAATTCACCCCTCCACTTT
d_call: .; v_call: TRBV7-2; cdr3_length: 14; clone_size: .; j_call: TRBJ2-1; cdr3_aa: CASSLTSSHNEQFF; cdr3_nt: TGTGCCAGCAGCTTAACTAGCTCCCACAATGAGCAGTTCTTC
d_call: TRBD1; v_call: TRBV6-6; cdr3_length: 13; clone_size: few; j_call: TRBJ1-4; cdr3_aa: CASRGQGAEKLFF; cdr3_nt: TGTGCCAGCAGAGGACAGGGGGCGGAAAAACTGTTTTTT
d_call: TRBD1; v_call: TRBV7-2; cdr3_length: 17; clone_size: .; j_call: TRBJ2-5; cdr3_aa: CASSLAEGGFWGNEQYF; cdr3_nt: TGTGCCAGCAGCTTAGCGGAAGGGGGCTTCTGGGGCAATGAGCAGTACTTC
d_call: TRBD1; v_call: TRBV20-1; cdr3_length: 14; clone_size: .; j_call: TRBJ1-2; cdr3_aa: CSAGAGGAGYGYTF; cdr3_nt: TGCAGTGCTGGGGCAGGGGGCGCGGGCTATGGCTACACCTTC
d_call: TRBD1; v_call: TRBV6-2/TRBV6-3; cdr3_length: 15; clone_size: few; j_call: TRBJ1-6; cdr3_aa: CASRQIQGRNSPLHF; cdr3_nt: TGTGCCAGCAGACAAATACAGGGGAGGAATTCACCCCTCCACTTT
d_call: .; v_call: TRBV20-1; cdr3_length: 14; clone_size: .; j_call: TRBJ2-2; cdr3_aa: CSASGRGHNGELFF; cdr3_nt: TGCAGTGCTTCAGGCAGGGGTCATAACGGGGAGCTGTTTTTT
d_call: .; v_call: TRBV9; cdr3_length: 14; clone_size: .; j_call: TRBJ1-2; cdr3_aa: CASSAQGSVYGYTF; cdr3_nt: TGTGCCAGCAGCGCCCAGGGGTCAGTCTATGGCTACACCTTC
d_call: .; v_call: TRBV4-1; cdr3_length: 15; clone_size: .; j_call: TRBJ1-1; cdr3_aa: CASSQEGFSNTEAFF; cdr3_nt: TGCGCCAGCAGCCAAGAGGGGTTCTCGAACACTGAAGCTTTCTTT
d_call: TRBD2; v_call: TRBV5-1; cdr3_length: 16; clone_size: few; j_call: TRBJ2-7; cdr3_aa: CASSLPLAGVSYEQYF; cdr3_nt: TGCGCCAGCAGCTTGCCACTAGCGGGAGTCTCCTACGAGCAGTACTTC
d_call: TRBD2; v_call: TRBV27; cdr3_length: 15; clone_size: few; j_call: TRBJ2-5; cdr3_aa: CASSLLGLAGETQYF; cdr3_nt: TGTGCCAGCAGTTTACTGGGACTAGCGGGGGAGACCCAGTACTTC
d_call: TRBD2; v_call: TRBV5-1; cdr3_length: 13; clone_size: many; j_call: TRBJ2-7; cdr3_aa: CASSPSGGYEQYF; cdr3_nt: TGCGCCAGCAGCCCTAGCGGGGGCTACGAGCAGTACTTC
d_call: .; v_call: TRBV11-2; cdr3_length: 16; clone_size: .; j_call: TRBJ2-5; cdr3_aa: CASSLVPGTAQETQYF; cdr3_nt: TGTGCCAGCAGCTTAGTTCCAGGGACTGCACAAGAGACCCAGTACTTC
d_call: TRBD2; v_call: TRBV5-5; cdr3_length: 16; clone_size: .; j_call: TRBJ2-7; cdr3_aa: CASSPRGAGIYYGQYF; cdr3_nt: TGTGCCAGCAGCCCGCGGGGAGCGGGGATCTACTACGGGCAGTACTTC
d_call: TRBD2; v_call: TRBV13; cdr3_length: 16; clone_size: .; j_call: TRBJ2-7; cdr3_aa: CASSRIRTSGRGEQYF; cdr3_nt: TGTGCCAGCAGCCGAATTAGGACTAGCGGGAGGGGAGAGCAGTACTTC
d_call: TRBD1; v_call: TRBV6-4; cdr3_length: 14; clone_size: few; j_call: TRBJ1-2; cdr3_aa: CASSDTGEIYGYTF; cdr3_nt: TGTGCCAGCAGTGATACAGGGGAGATATATGGCTACACCTTC
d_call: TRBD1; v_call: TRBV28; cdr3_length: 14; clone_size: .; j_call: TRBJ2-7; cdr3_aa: CASRTRTGIYEQYF; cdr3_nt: TGTGCCAGCAGGACACGGACAGGGATCTACGAGCAGTACTTC
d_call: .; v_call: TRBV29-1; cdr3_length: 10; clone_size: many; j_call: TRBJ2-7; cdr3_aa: CSVEAGEQYF; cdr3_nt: TGCAGCGTTGAGGCGGGCGAGCAGTACTTC
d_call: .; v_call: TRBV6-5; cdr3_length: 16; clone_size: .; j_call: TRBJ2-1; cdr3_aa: CASSYSSSPDRNEQFF; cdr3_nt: TGTGCCAGCAGTTACTCGTCCAGTCCAGACAGAAATGAGCAGTTCTTC
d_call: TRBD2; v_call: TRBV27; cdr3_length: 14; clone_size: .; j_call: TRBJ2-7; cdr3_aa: CASSFASGGDEQYF; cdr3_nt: TGTGCCAGCAGTTTTGCTAGCGGGGGTGACGAGCAGTACTTC
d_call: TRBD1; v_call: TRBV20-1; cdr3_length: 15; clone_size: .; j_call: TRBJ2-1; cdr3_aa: CSVKQGQFPHNEQFF; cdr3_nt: TGCAGCGTTAAACAGGGACAGTTTCCACACAATGAGCAGTTCTTC
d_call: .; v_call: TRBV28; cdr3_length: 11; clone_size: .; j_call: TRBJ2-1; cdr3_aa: CASIKDNERFF; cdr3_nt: TGTGCCAGCATTAAGGACAATGAGCGGTTCTTC
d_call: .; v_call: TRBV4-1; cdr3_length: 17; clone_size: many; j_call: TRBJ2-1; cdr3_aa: CASSQDRRGRGYNEQFF; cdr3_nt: TGCGCCAGCAGCCAAGATAGGAGGGGTAGGGGCTACAATGAGCAGTTCTTC
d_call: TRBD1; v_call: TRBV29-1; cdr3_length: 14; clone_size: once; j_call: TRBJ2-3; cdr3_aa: CSARGTGAVDTQYF; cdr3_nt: TGCAGCGCGAGGGGGACAGGGGCTGTGGATACGCAGTATTTT
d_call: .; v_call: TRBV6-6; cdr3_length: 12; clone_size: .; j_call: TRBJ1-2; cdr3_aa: CAGSFGTDGYTF; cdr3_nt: TGTGCCGGCAGCTTCGGCACAGATGGCTACACCTTC
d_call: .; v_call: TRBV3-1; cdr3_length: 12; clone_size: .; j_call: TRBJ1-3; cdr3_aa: CARKENGNTIYF; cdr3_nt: TGTGCCAGGAAGGAAAATGGAAACACCATATATTTT
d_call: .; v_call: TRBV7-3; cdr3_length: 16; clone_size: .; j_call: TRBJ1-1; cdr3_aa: CASSLTRPGSITEAFF; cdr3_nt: TGTGCCAGCAGCTTAACGCGGCCAGGGAGTATCACTGAAGCTTTCTTT
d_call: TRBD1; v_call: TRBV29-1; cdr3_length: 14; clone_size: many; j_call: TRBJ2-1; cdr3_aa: CSVERAGTDNEQFF; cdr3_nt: TGCAGCGTTGAACGGGCCGGGACAGACAATGAGCAGTTCTTC
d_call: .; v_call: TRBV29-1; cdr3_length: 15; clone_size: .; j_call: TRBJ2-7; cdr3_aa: CSVYGGQLTSYEQYF; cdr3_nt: TGCAGCGTTTATGGAGGACAGTTGACCTCCTACGAGCAGTACTTC
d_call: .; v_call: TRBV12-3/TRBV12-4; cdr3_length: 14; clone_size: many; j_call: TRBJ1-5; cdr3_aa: CASSFGQHNQPQHF; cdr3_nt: TGTGCCAGCAGTTTCGGACAGCACAATCAGCCCCAGCATTTT
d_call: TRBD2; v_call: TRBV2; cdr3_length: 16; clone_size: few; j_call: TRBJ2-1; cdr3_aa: CASPGTTGFDYNEQFF; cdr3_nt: TGTGCTAGCCCAGGGACTACGGGGTTTGATTACAATGAGCAGTTCTTC
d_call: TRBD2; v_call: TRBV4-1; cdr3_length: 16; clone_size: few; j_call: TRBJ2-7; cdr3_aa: CASSQDPTSGSYEQYF; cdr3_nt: TGCGCCAGCAGCCAAGATCCGACTAGCGGCTCCTACGAGCAGTACTTC
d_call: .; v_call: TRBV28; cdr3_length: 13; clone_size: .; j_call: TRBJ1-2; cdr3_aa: CASFQGINDGYTF; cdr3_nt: TGTGCCAGTTTTCAGGGAATTAATGATGGCTACACCTTC
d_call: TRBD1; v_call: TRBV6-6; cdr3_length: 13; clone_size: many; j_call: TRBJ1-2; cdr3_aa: CASSLQGALGYTF; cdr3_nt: TGTGCCAGCAGTTTACAGGGGGCGCTTGGCTACACCTTC
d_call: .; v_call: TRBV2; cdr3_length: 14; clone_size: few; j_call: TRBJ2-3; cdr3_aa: CASLQDYSTDTQYF; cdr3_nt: TGTGCCAGTCTCCAGGACTACAGCACAGATACGCAGTATTTT
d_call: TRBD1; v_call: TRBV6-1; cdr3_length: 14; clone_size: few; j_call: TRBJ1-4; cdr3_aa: CASRTGATNEKLFF; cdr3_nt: TGTGCCAGCAGGACAGGGGCAACTAATGAAAAACTGTTTTTT